The text below deals with one T cell receptor (beta chain). One end of the junction varies from germline; a read error may be responsible. The data were taken from a study of blood T cell repertoires in COVID-19. Study-wide background: The United States, Italy and Spain provided the acute and convalescent COVID-19 samples.

CDR1 and CDR2 from the germline V gene are MNHEY and SVGAGI. CDR3 size: 15 residues. Authors' analysis steps: The assay estimated nucleated cells by amplifying reference gene primers. Clones were sequenced by immunoSEQ multiplex PCR, and TCRdb holds only the in-frame ones, with some missing. V and J calls and clone size are given by that table; D and trimming were obtained from the DNA. The sample lists about 210,000 clones; roughly four fifths were seen once. The source of this sequence is a woman aged 40 to 50 with acute or convalescent COVID-19. Material: peripheral blood. J is TRBJ1-1 and V is TRBV6-5; tentative D call: TRBD1 (6 bases). As DNA, the CDR3 is TGTGCCAGCAGTCCGACAGGTTTTGTGAACGCTGAAGCTTTCTTT. Translation: CASSPTGFVNAEAFF.